What follows are 25 T cell receptor beta chains derived from one specimen sequenced in a study of T cell repertoires in cytomegalovirus infection (dated by TCRdb to the late 2010s). The reads were generated on an Illumina HiSeq 1500. TCRdb reworked the public reads: Q25 trimming with fastp, MiXCR clone assembly, productive beta chains retained. Each entry is one CDR3 protein sequence, shown with its most common DNA and genes. This sample is represented by about 770,000 distinct CDR3 sequences; 25% to 35% of them were singletons. In total, the top ten clones hold 13% of the sample. Their recognized antigens are unknown. The treatment or condition label for this specimen denotes: in vitro stimulation with specific CMV peptide epitopes to enrich CMV-specific T cells. The material sequenced was cultured CD8+ T cells from PBMCs, taken from culture after CMV antigen stimulation. The receptors derive from a human donor in good health (CMV status not recorded). Some clones in this sample may be carry-over from other donors' samples.

A word on this clonotype: It may be a read error: a sequence one base away is much more abundant. The CDR3 loop is CASSQDTAMKTEAFF. DNA for the CDR3: TGTGCCAGCAGCCAAGATACAGCTATGAAAACTGAAGCTTTCTTT. The V call is TRBV4-2, the J call TRBJ1-1; D not certain. Germline V gives CDR1 LGHNA, CDR2 YNFKEQ. The CDR3 loop spans 15 amino acids.

Many counts were recorded for this clonotype. The rearrangement links TRBV12-3 or TRBV12-4 to TRBJ2-7; possible D gene TRBD2, 5 bases. The V end was cut by 3 bases, the J end by 0 bases, with 15 bases between. The CDR3 contains 16 residues. As DNA, the CDR3 is TGTGCCAGCAGTTTTTCCGGACTGACCAGCTCCTACGAGCAGTACTTC. Translation: CASSFSGLTSSYEQYF.

The gene calls are TRBV27 and TRBJ2-3, with TRBD2 matching 7 bases. Germline V CDR1 and CDR2: MNHEY, SMNVEV (reference sequence). V was clipped by 7 bases and J by 1 base; unmatched bases: 8. The CDR3 is made up of 15 amino acids. CDR3 protein: CASKRPGGGTDTQYF. The CDR3 region has the DNA TGTGCCAGCAAGAGGCCGGGGGGAGGCACAGATACGCAGTATTTT.

In DNA, the CDR3 is TGCAGCGTTGAAGACAGGGCCCAGGGTGAGCAGTTCTTC. Translated: CSVEDRAQGEQFF. The rearrangement links TRBV29-1 to TRBJ2-1; a possible D gene is TRBD1 (5 bases). Per the germline V gene, CDR1 is SQVTM and CDR2 is ANQGSEA. V was shortened by 0 bases and J by 9 bases, with 12 bases between the two germline ends. The CDR3 contains 13 residues.

This chain uses TRBV5-6 with TRBJ1-5; a weak D match, TRBD1 (5 bases). CDR3 size: 15 residues. Germline CDR1 reads SGHDT; CDR2 reads YYEEEE. V was clipped by 2 bases and J by 5 bases, with 14 bases between them. The CDR3 region is CASSLFSGGDQPQHF. The CDR3 coding sequence is TGTGCCAGCAGCTTATTCAGTGGAGGGGATCAGCCCCAGCATTTT.

Remarks on this clonotype: This may stem from a read error, because a much larger clone lies one nucleotide away. The chain carries TRBV27 and TRBJ2-2, with 8 bases lining up with TRBD1. Losses at the gene ends were 2 bases for V and 5 bases for J; bases not matched to a gene: 4. Germline CDR1 MNHEY, CDR2 SMNVEV (reference sequence). This CDR3 spans 15 amino acids. The CDR3 sequence is CASSLEQGVTGELFF. The CDR3 DNA follows: TGTGCCAGCAGTTTAGAACAGGGGGTTACCGGGGAGCTGTTTTTT.

This clonotype has just a few counts. This chain joins TRBV9 and TRBJ2-6; no clear D gene. Deletions cut 1 base from V and 2 bases from J, with 10 bases between. In germline, CDR1 is SGDLS, CDR2 YYNGEE. The CDR3 has 16 residues. CDR3 DNA: TGTGCCAGCAGCGTACCGCTTAGGGCTGGGGCCAACGTCCTGACTTTC. Protein: CASSVPLRAGANVLTF. The variable domain in full, with the rest retrieved from reference TRBV9 and TRBJ2-6, is DSGVTQTPKHLITATGQRVTLRCSPRSGDLSVYWYQQSLDQGLQFLIQYYNGEERAKGNILERFSAQQFPDLHSELNLSSLELGDSALYFCASSVPLRAGANVLTFGAGSRLTVL.

The V gene is TRBV19, the J gene TRBJ2-7, with 7 bases aligning to TRBD1. Germline lookup yields CDR1 LNHDA and CDR2 SQIVND (reference sequence). The CDR3 extends over 13 amino acids. V shed 4 bases and J 2 bases; nucleotides not matched to a gene: 2. This CDR3 is CASSRGQTYEQYF. CDR3 nucleotide sequence: TGTGCCAGTAGTAGGGGACAGACCTACGAGCAGTACTTC.

At least ten counts were recorded for this clonotype. The V gene is TRBV7-8, the J gene TRBJ1-3; D uncertain. Trimming removed 0 bases from V and 0 bases from J, with 6 bases in between. Germline V CDR1 and CDR2: SGHVS, FQNEAQ. This CDR3 region has 15 residues. DNA for the CDR3: TGTGCCAGCAGCTTAGCGGACCGCTCTGGAAACACCATATATTTT. This encodes CASSLADRSGNTIYF.

This clonotype was detected once. A much larger clone differs from this one at a single base, so this may be a read error. This chain connects TRBV6-5 to TRBJ2-2; D call uncertain. CDR3 size: 13 residues. V gave up 2 bases and J gave up 3 bases, with 4 bases separating them. Germline V lookup: CDR1 MNHEY, CDR2 SVGAGI. CDR3 nucleotide sequence: TGTGCCAGCAGTTACGCGGACACCGGGGAGCTGTTTTTT. The encoded protein is CASSYADTGELFF.

This clonotype appeared a few times. The genes are TRBV6-6 and TRBJ1-2, with 8 nucleotides matching TRBD1. Trimming at V came to 9 bases and at J to 5 bases, leaving 5 bases not matched to a gene. Looked up from germline, CDR1 is MNHNY and CDR2 is SVGAGI (reference sequence). There are 12 residues in the CDR3. In DNA, the CDR3 is TGTGCCAGTTACAGGGGGGGATATGGCTACACCTTC. It translates to CASYRGGYGYTF.

Ten or more counts support this clonotype. V gene TRBV6-2 or TRBV6-3 combines with J gene TRBJ2-7, with TRBD2 matching over 8 bases. V trimming: 4 bases; J trimming: 2 bases; junction bases outside the gene matches: 1. Germline V gives CDR1 MNHEY, CDR2 SVGEGT. The CDR3 runs 13 residues. This chain's CDR3 is CASSLGLAYEQYV. In DNA, the CDR3 is TGTGCCAGCAGTTTGGGACTAGCCTACGAGCAGTACGTC.

This clonotype was recorded a few times. The CDR3 sequence: CASSLFVNRDVLNTEAFF. The CDR3 DNA follows: TGTGCCAGCAGTTTATTTGTGAACCGGGATGTTCTGAACACTGAAGCTTTCTTT. This chain uses TRBV12-3 or TRBV12-4 with TRBJ1-1, with no clear D. The V gene lost 2 bases and the J gene lost 0 bases, with 19 bases spanning the gap. CDR3 size: 18 residues.

This clonotype appeared a few times. The CDR3 nucleotides are TGTGCCATTAGAGGGGGCTATACGCAGTATTTT. Amino acid sequence: CAIRGGYTQYF. The chain combines TRBV27 with TRBJ2-3, with 7 bases identical to TRBD1. Germline-derived CDR1 and CDR2 are MNHEY and SMNVEV (reference sequence). Losses at the gene ends were 10 bases for V and 7 bases for J; bases not matched to a gene: 5. The CDR3 is made up of 11 amino acids.

The gene calls are TRBV10-3 and TRBJ2-5, with 7 bases that match TRBD1. Trimming removed 2 bases from V and 2 bases from J; junction bases left unmatched: 5. The CDR3 is made up of 15 amino acids. Germline V CDR1 and CDR2: ENHRY, SYGVKD. In nucleotides, the CDR3 is TGTGCCATCAGTGAGACTCCGACAGGGCAAGAGACCCAGTACTTC. Translated: CAISETPTGQETQYF.

In regard to this clonotype: A read error may produce the germline difference seen at one junction end. J is TRBJ2-1 and V is TRBV7-2; the D is unclear. The CDR3 extends over 13 amino acids. Germline V lookup: CDR1 SGHTA, CDR2 FQGNSA. In DNA form, the CDR3 reads TGTGCCAGCAGCGTAGCTAGTTTCCATGAGCAGTTCTTC. It encodes CASSVASFHEQFF.

CDR3 coding DNA: TGCGCCAGCAGCGACCGACAGGGGCTCAATTCACCCCTCCACTTT. Translation gives CASSDRQGLNSPLHF. The chain has TRBV5-1 and TRBJ1-6; 8 bases agree with TRBD1. This CDR3 region has 15 residues. V was pared by 4 bases and J by 7 bases, with 7 bases of the junction left unmatched. Germline CDR1 and CDR2: SGHRS and YFSETQ.

This clonotype has more than one count but fewer than ten. The chain carries TRBV7-6 and TRBJ2-7, with 11 nucleotides matching TRBD1. The CDR3 contains 14 residues. CDR1 SGHVS and CDR2 FNYEAQ come from the germline V gene. The ends lost 1 base at V and 5 bases at J; junction bases unmatched: 1. In DNA, the CDR3 is TGTGCCAGCAGCTTAGGGGACAGGGGGGACGAGCAGTACGTC. It specifies CASSLGDRGDEQYV.

This chain joins TRBV15 and TRBJ2-2; D is unclear. The germline V gene has CDR1 LNHNV and CDR2 YYDKDF (reference sequence). The germline V and J ends were trimmed by 0 bases and 0 bases, with 11 bases remaining between them. This CDR3 has 17 amino acids. The chain's CDR3 is CATSRDMVQSNTGELFF. The CDR3 DNA is TGTGCCACCAGCAGAGATATGGTACAGTCGAACACCGGGGAGCTGTTTTTT.

This clonotype was seen more than once but under ten times. J is TRBJ1-1 and V is TRBV28, with TRBD1 identical over 7 bases. CDR3 length equals 16 residues. V lost 1 base to trimming and J lost 6 bases; unmatched junction nucleotides: 11. Germline CDR1 reads MDHEN; CDR2 reads SYDVKM. CDR3 DNA: TGTGCCAGCAGTTTATCCTTACAGGGGCCCTCCGCTGAAGCTTTCTTT. This gives the protein CASSLSLQGPSAEAFF.

This clonotype was recorded a few times. The CDR3 coding sequence is TGTGCCAGCAGCGTAGTGGGGCTCAACACTGAAGCTTTCTTT. Its translation: CASSVVGLNTEAFF. The chain recombines TRBV9 with TRBJ1-1; maybe TRBD1 (5 bases). The CDR3 spans 14 residues. CDR1 is SGDLS, CDR2 YYNGEE, per germline. Trimming pared 0 bases from V and 2 bases from J, leaving 8 bases between.

This clonotype has only a few counts. The V gene is TRBV15, the J gene TRBJ1-1; maybe TRBD1 (5 bases). V lost 1 base and J lost 10, with 16 bases in between. This CDR3 comprises 14 residues. Germline CDR1 is LNHNV and CDR2 is YYDKDF (reference sequence). The CDR3 protein is CATSRGGDPGRAFF. In nucleotides, the CDR3 is TGTGCCACCAGCAGAGGGGGGGACCCGGGTCGAGCTTTCTTT.

This clonotype was observed a handful of times. The chain employs TRBV7-9 and TRBJ1-2, with TRBD1 as a possible D gene (6 bases). With 1 base removed from V and 3 bases from J, the gap between germline ends came to 15 bases. Germline CDR1 reads SEHNR; CDR2 reads FQNEAQ (reference sequence). This CDR3 is 16 amino acids long. CDR3 sequence (DNA): TGTGCCAGCAGCTTAGATGCCGGGGGGGCATACTATGGCTACACCTTC. It specifies CASSLDAGGAYYGYTF.

The chain joins TRBV24-1 to TRBJ2-3; a weak D match, TRBD2 (7 bases). Germline V lookup: CDR1 KGHDR, CDR2 SFDVKD. This CDR3 has 14 amino acids. The V end lost 10 bases, the J end lost 2 bases, and 15 bases lay between the germline ends. The CDR3 DNA is TGTGCCACAGGGAGGGGGTTACCCACAGATACGCAGTATTTT. This codes for CATGRGLPTDTQYF.

The chain employs TRBV25-1 and TRBJ2-5; D is ambiguous. The germline V gene encodes CDR1 MGHDK and CDR2 SYGVNS. Trimming took off 5 bases at V and 7 bases at J, with 23 bases between the two ends. The CDR3 consists of 16 residues. The CDR3 DNA reads TGTGCCAGCAGTCCCCAAGGGCGACGGGTGATGGGGACCCAGTACTTC. It yields the protein CASSPQGRRVMGTQYF.